The 25 T cell receptor beta chains below were found in one sample sequenced in a study of identical twins. TCRdb reprocessed the 5' RACE reads with MiXCR, giving one entry per CDR3 protein. The sample carries a few hundred thousand distinct CDR3 sequences, approximately 15% recorded once. This same sample was also taken into another study, of yellow fever vaccine responses in identical twins.

Material: CD4+ T cells sorted from blood. The source is a woman under 30 in good health.

The chain recombines TRBV28 with TRBJ2-3; the D call may be TRBD1 or TRBD2 (5 bases each). CDR1 is MDHEN, CDR2 SYDVKM, per germline. This CDR3 comprises 17 residues. The V and J ends lost 4 bases and 2 bases respectively, with 19 bases between them. The CDR3 DNA reads TGTGCCAGCAGTTCAGAATATCCGGGACCGAACACAGATACGCAGTATTTT. Protein sequence: CASSSEYPGPNTDTQYF.

The sample holds many counts of this clonotype. The chain recombines TRBV28 with TRBJ1-4; TRBD1 agrees at 7 bases. Trimming removed 1 base from V and 7 bases from J; junction bases left unmatched: 6. This CDR3 is built from 15 residues. Germline lookup yields CDR1 MDHEN and CDR2 SYDVKM. For the CDR3, the DNA is TGTGCCAGCAGTTTATTTAGGACAGGCGGTGAAAAACTGTTTTTT. It codes for CASSLFRTGGEKLFF.

This clonotype was seen many times. CDR3 sequence: CASSFEQSYNEQFF. CDR3 sequence (DNA): TGCGCCAGCAGCTTCGAGCAGAGCTACAATGAGCAGTTCTTC. The chain employs TRBV5-1 and TRBJ2-1, with unresolved D. V lost 2 bases and J 3 bases, leaving 9 bases between the germline ends. Germline V CDR1 and CDR2: SGHRS, YFSETQ. The CDR3 consists of 14 residues.

The chain employs TRBV4-3 and TRBJ2-7; D may be TRBD1 (5 bases). Deletions cut 0 bases from V and 4 bases from J, with 13 bases between. The CDR3 loop spans 15 amino acids. Germline V gives CDR1 LGHNA, CDR2 YSLEER. The CDR3 protein is CASSQDNRQNYEQYF. In nucleotides, the CDR3 is TGCGCCAGCAGCCAAGATAACAGGCAGAATTACGAGCAGTACTTC.

The gene calls are TRBV5-4 and TRBJ2-7, with D maybe TRBD1 (6 bases). The CDR3 totals 15 residues. V was trimmed by 4 bases and J by 2 bases, leaving 16 bases between them. Germline V CDR1 and CDR2: SGHNT, YYREEE (reference sequence). CDR3 bases: TGTGCCAGCAGCATCCAGACAGGAAGGGCCTACGAGCAGTACTTC. This sequence encodes CASSIQTGRAYEQYF.

This clonotype was seen a single time. The chain links TRBV3-1 to TRBJ1-3; D unresolved. From germline, CDR1 is LGHDT and CDR2 YNNKEL (reference sequence). The CDR3 covers 18 residues. Trimming stripped 1 base from V and 1 base from J, with 17 bases between. DNA for the CDR3: TGTGCCAGCAGCCAAGTCCCAGGAACAAGTCATTCTGGAAACACCATATATTTT. Residues: CASSQVPGTSHSGNTIYF.

This clonotype was observed a handful of times. This chain connects TRBV2 to TRBJ2-2; D may be TRBD1 (6 bases). CDR1 SNHLY and CDR2 FYNNEI come from the germline V gene. Trimming left V 6 bases short and J 1 base short, with 12 bases between. This CDR3 has 15 amino acids. In nucleotides, the CDR3 is TGTGCCAGCAGGATCGGGACATTGAACACCGGGGAGCTGTTTTTT. Residues: CASRIGTLNTGELFF.

The gene calls are TRBV6-1 and TRBJ2-3; D may be TRBD2 (5 bases). With 6 bases removed from V and 6 bases from J, the gap between germline ends came to 16 bases. Germline loops: CDR1 MNHNS, CDR2 SASEGT. The CDR3 length is 14 residues. DNA of the CDR3: TGTGCCAGCAGACCTCATGGTTCGGGGGATACGCAGTATTTT. Translating gives CASRPHGSGDTQYF.

The chain's CDR3 is CSVTMGLDYGYTF. Written as DNA, the CDR3 is TGCAGCGTTACTATGGGGCTAGACTATGGCTACACCTTC. V and J are TRBV29-1 and TRBJ1-2; maybe TRBD1 (5 bases). V dropped 5 bases and J dropped 3 bases, with 13 bases sitting between them. The germline V gene has CDR1 SQVTM and CDR2 ANQGSEA. The CDR3 is made up of 13 amino acids.

This chain connects TRBV10-3 to TRBJ1-5; D remains unclear. Deletions cut 3 bases from V and 0 bases from J, with 9 bases between. The V gene's germline CDR1 is ENHRY and CDR2 SYGVKD. The CDR3 runs to 15 residues. DNA for the CDR3: TGTGCCATCAGTGAAGCGTTTAATAGCAATCAGCCCCAGCATTTT. Protein: CAISEAFNSNQPQHF.

This clonotype was seen a handful of times. The chain combines TRBV18 with TRBJ1-1; possible D gene TRBD1, 5 bases. V was pared by 2 bases and J by 0 bases, with 19 bases between. Germline V gene sequence: CDR1 KGHSH, CDR2 LQKENI. CDR3 length equals 18 residues. The CDR3 sequence is CASSPYRLAPYMNTEAFF. The CDR3 coding sequence is TGTGCCAGCTCACCATACAGGCTGGCGCCTTATATGAACACTGAAGCTTTCTTT.

Many counts were recorded for this clonotype. The chain combines TRBV7-2 with TRBJ2-1; 9 bases are a match to TRBD1. The CDR3 covers 15 residues. Germline CDR1 SGHTA, CDR2 FQGNSA. J lost 3 bases, V lost 2 bases, and 2 bases had no gene match. The CDR3 region has the DNA TGTGCCAGCAGCTTAACAGGGGGCTACTACAATGAGCAGTTCTTC. Its translation is CASSLTGGYYNEQFF.

This clonotype was observed at least ten times. The chain carries TRBV5-1 and TRBJ2-1, with D tentatively TRBD1 (6 bases). The CDR3 consists of 14 residues. V was shortened by 0 bases and J by 8 bases, with 12 bases between the two germline ends. Germline assignment: CDR1 SGHRS and CDR2 YFSETQ. CDR3 loop: CASSLEYRVDEQFF. CDR3 bases: TGCGCCAGCAGCTTGGAATACAGGGTAGATGAGCAGTTCTTC.

This clonotype showed up just a few times. CDR3 in amino acids: CASSLASAGGPYEQYF. DNA for the CDR3: TGTGCCAGCAGTTTAGCTTCTGCGGGAGGGCCATACGAGCAGTACTTC. This sequence joins TRBV28 and TRBJ2-7, with 9 nucleotides matching TRBD2. In germline, CDR1 is MDHEN, CDR2 SYDVKM. The CDR3 length is 16 residues. The J segment lost 4 bases and the V segment lost 2 bases, leaving 9 bases of the junction unmatched. Filled out from reference TRBV28 and TRBJ2-7, the complete variable domain reads DVKVTQSSRYLVKRTGEKVFLECVQDMDHENMFWYRQDPGLGLRLIYFSYDVKMKEKGDIPEGYSVSREKKERFSLILESASTNQTSMYLCASSLASAGGPYEQYFGPGTRLTVT.

The table lists this clonotype with a few counts. This chain links TRBV2 with TRBJ2-4; TRBD2 matches 10 bases. Germline lookup yields CDR1 SNHLY and CDR2 FYNNEI. The length of the CDR3 is 16 residues. V lost 5 bases, J lost 5 bases, and 9 bases stayed unmatched. This CDR3 reads CASSSLSGGAQNIQYF. DNA of the CDR3: TGTGCCAGCAGTTCCCTCAGCGGGGGGGCCCAAAACATTCAGTACTTC.

This chain joins TRBV28 and TRBJ2-2; D gene unclear. Between the trimmed V and J ends, which lost 6 bases and 1 base, there was a span of 12 bases. The CDR3 extends over 15 amino acids. Germline V gives CDR1 MDHEN, CDR2 SYDVKM. The CDR3 sequence: CASSELLQNTGELFF. CDR3 DNA: TGTGCCAGCAGCGAGCTACTACAGAACACCGGGGAGCTGTTTTTT. The whole variable domain, remainder taken from reference TRBV28 and TRBJ2-2, is DVKVTQSSRYLVKRTGEKVFLECVQDMDHENMFWYRQDPGLGLRLIYFSYDVKMKEKGDIPEGYSVSREKKERFSLILESASTNQTSMYLCASSELLQNTGELFFGEGSRLTVL.

The chain is built from TRBV12-3 or TRBV12-4 and TRBJ1-4; D gene uncertain. The V end lost 8 bases, the J end lost 5 bases, and 18 bases lay between the germline ends. This CDR3 has 15 residues. The CDR3 DNA is TGTGCCAGCCTTTTAGGGAACAAGAGAAATGAAAAACTGTTTTTT. This encodes CASLLGNKRNEKLFF.

This clonotype is a singleton in its sample. The V call is TRBV28, the J call TRBJ2-5; TRBD1 or TRBD2 may be the D gene (6 bases each). There are 15 residues in the CDR3. The ends were cut back, 2 bases at V and 5 bases at J, with 15 bases in the middle. The V gene's germline CDR1 is MDHEN and CDR2 SYDVKM. The CDR3 bases are TGTGCCAGCAGTTTAGCGGCCGGGGGCTGGGAGACCCAGTACTTC. Its protein product is CASSLAAGGWETQYF. The complete variable domain, with remaining parts taken from reference TRBV28 and TRBJ2-5, reads DVKVTQSSRYLVKRTGEKVFLECVQDMDHENMFWYRQDPGLGLRLIYFSYDVKMKEKGDIPEGYSVSREKKERFSLILESASTNQTSMYLCASSLAAGGWETQYFGPGTRLLVL.

This clonotype was observed many times. The rearrangement uses TRBV10-3 and TRBJ2-2; D is unresolved. Germline V CDR1 and CDR2: ENHRY, SYGVKD. V shed 0 bases and J shed 3 bases, with 5 bases lying between them. There are 14 residues in the CDR3. CDR3 sequence: CAISESVDTGELFF. CDR3 bases: TGTGCCATCAGTGAGTCGGTAGACACCGGGGAGCTGTTTTTT.

J is TRBJ2-1 and V is TRBV20-1; 7 bases fit TRBD2. This CDR3 comprises 16 residues. The trim removed 2 bases at V and 0 bases at J, leaving 7 bases unmatched. CDR1 is DFQATT and CDR2 is SNEGSKA in the germline V gene (reference sequence). The CDR3 DNA sequence: TGCAGTGCTAGAAGGGGAGCGGGGAGCTCCTACAATGAGCAGTTCTTC. Its translation is CSARRGAGSSYNEQFF.

V is TRBV4-3 and J is TRBJ2-2, with TRBD2 matching over 9 bases. V lost 1 base and J lost 3; bases outside the gene matches: 6. From germline, CDR1 is LGHNA and CDR2 YSLEER. There are 17 residues in the CDR3. CDR3 in DNA: TGCGCCAGCAGCCAAGTGTCTAGCGGGACCTACACCGGGGAGCTGTTTTTT. It specifies CASSQVSSGTYTGELFF.

The chain is built from TRBV6-5 and TRBJ1-4; TRBD1 matches at 7 bases. The J segment lost 7 bases and the V segment lost 2 bases, leaving 4 bases of the junction unmatched. CDR3 length: 14 amino acids. CDR1 MNHEY and CDR2 SVGAGI come from the germline V gene. The CDR3 loop reads CASSYATGVEKLFF. CDR3 DNA sequence: TGTGCCAGCAGTTACGCCACAGGGGTTGAAAAACTGTTTTTT.

The chain uses TRBV24-1 and TRBJ2-1; 12 bases line up with TRBD2. Trimming cost V 2 bases and J 3 bases; bases outside gene matches: 4. Germline CDR1 is KGHDR and CDR2 is SFDVKD. This CDR3 contains 17 residues. The CDR3 reads CATSDSGTSGFYNEQFF. The CDR3 region has the DNA TGTGCCACCAGTGATTCCGGGACTAGCGGGTTCTACAATGAGCAGTTCTTC.

This clonotype turned up a few times. The chain's CDR3 is CASSPRTDAVYGYTF. The CDR3 DNA is TGTGCCAGCTCCCCCCGGACGGACGCGGTCTATGGCTACACCTTC. The genes are TRBV18 and TRBJ1-2, with D unclear. V was clipped by 6 bases and J by 4 bases, with 18 bases between them. This CDR3 region has 15 residues. The V gene's germline CDR1 is KGHSH and CDR2 LQKENI.

This clonotype was detected many times. The DNA of the CDR3 is TGTGCCAGCAGCCCAAGACAGGGGGCTTTCAACGAGCAGTACTTC. It codes for CASSPRQGAFNEQYF. The rearrangement joins TRBV7-8 to TRBJ2-7; TRBD1 matches at 10 bases. V lost 5 bases, J lost 5 bases, and 9 bases stayed unmatched. The CDR3 spans 15 residues. Germline CDR1 and CDR2: SGHVS and FQNEAQ.